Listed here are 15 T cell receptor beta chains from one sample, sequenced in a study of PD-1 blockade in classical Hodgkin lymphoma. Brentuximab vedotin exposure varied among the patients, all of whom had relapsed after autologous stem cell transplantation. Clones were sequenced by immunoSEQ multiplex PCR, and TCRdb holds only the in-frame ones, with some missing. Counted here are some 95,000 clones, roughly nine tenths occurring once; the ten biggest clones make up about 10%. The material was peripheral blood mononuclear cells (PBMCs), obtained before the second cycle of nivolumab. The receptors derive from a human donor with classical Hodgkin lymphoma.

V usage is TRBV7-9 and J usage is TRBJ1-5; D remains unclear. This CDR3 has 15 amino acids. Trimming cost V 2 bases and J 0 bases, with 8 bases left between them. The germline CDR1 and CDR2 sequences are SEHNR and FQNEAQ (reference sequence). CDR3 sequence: CASSLRHNSNQPQHF. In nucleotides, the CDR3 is TGTGCCAGCAGCTTAAGGCACAATAGCAATCAGCCCCAGCATTTT.

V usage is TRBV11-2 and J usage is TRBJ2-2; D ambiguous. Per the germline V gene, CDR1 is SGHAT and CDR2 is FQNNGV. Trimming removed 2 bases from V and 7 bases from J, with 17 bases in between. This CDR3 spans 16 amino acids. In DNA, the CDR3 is TGTGCCAGCAGCTTAATTACAGCCGAATCCATCGGGGAGCTGTTTTTT. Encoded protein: CASSLITAESIGELFF. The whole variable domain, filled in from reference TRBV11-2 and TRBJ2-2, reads EAGVAQSPRYKIIEKRQSVAFWCNPISGHATLYWYQQILGQGPKLLIQFQNNGVVDDSQLPKDRFSAERLKGVDSTLKIQPAKLEDSAVYLCASSLITAESIGELFFGEGSRLTVL.

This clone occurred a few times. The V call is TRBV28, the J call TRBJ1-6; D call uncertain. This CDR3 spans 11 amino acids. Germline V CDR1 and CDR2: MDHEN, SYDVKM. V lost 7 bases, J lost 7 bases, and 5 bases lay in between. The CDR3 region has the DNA TGTGCCAGCACCGACAATTCACCCCTCCACTTT. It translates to CASTDNSPLHF.

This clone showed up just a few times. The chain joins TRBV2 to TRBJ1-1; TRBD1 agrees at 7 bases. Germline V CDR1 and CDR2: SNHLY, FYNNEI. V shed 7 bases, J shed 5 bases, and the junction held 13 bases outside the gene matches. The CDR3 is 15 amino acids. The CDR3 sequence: CASTPPGTVETEAFF. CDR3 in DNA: TGTGCCAGCACCCCCCCCGGGACAGTGGAAACTGAAGCTTTCTTT.

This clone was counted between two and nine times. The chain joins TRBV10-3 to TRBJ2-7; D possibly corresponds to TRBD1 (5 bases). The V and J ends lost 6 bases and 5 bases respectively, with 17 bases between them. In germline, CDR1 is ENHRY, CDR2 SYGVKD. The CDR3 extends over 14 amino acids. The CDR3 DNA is TGTGCCATCAGAGATTCCAGGGATGGAAACGAGCAGTACTTC. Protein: CAIRDSRDGNEQYF.

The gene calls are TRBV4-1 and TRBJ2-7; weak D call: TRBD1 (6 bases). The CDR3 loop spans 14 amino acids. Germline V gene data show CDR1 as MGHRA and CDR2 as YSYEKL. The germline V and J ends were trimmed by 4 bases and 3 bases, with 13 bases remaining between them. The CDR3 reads CASSPSTGYYEQYF. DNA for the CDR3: TGCGCCAGCAGCCCGTCAACAGGGTACTACGAGCAGTACTTC.

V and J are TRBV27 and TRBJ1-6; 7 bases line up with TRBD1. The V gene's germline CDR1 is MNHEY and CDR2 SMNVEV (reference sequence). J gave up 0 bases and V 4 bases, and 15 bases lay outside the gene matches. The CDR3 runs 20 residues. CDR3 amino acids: CASSSLQGIRSSSYNSPLHF. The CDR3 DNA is TGTGCCAGCAGTTCTCTACAGGGGATCCGGTCCAGCTCCTATAATTCACCCCTCCACTTT.

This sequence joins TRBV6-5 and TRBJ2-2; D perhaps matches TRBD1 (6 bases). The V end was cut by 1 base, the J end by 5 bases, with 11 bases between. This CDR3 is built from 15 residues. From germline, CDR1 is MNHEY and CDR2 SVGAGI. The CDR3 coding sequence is TGTGCCAGCAGTTACTGGGGGCGCGGGACCGGGGAGCTGTTTTTT. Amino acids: CASSYWGRGTGELFF.

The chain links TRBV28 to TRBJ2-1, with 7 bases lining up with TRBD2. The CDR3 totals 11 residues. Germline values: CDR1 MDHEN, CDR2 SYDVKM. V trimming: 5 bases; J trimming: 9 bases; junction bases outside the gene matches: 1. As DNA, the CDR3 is TGTGCCAGCAGTCGACTAGCTGAGCAGTTCTTC. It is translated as CASSRLAEQFF.

The CDR3 region has the DNA TGCGCCAGCAGCTTGGTTCAGGGGGAGACTGAAGCTTTCTTT. Translation gives CASSLVQGETEAFF. This chain uses TRBV5-1 with TRBJ1-1; the match to TRBD1 covers 7 bases. Trimming took 0 bases from V and 5 from J; bases not matched to a gene: 4. The CDR3 is 14 residues long. CDR1 SGHRS and CDR2 YFSETQ come from the germline V gene.

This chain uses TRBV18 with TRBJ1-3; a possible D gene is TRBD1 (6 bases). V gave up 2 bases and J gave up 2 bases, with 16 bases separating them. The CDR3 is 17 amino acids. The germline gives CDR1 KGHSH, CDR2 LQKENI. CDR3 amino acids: CASSPNAGGSAGNTIYF. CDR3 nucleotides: TGTGCCAGCTCACCAAACGCGGGGGGCTCAGCTGGAAACACCATATATTTT.

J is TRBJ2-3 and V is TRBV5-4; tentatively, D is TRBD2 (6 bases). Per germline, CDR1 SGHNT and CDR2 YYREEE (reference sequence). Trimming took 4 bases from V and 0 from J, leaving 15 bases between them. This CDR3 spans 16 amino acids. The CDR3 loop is CASSEGSGVSTDTQYF. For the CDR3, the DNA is TGTGCCAGCAGCGAAGGGTCGGGAGTGAGCACAGATACGCAGTATTTT.

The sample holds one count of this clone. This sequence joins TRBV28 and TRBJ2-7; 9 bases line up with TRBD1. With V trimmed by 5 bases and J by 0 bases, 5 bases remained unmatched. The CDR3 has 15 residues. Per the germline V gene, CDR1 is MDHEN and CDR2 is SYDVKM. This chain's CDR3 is CASSRQGGNSYEQYF. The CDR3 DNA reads TGTGCCAGCAGTCGACAGGGGGGCAACTCCTACGAGCAGTACTTC.

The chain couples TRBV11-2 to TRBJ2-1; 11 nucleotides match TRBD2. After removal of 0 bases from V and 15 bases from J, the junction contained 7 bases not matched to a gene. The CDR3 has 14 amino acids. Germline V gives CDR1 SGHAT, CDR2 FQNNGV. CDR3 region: CASSLESSGRPGFF. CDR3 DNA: TGTGCCAGCAGCTTAGAATCTAGCGGGAGGCCTGGGTTCTTC.

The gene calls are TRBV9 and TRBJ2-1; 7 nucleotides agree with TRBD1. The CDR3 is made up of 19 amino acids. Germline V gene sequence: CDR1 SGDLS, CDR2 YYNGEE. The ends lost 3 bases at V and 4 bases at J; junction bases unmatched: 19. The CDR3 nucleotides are TGTGCCAGCAGCGCCCTTCCGGGACAGCCGCGATTTTTATACAATGAGCAGTTCTTC. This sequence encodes CASSALPGQPRFLYNEQFF.